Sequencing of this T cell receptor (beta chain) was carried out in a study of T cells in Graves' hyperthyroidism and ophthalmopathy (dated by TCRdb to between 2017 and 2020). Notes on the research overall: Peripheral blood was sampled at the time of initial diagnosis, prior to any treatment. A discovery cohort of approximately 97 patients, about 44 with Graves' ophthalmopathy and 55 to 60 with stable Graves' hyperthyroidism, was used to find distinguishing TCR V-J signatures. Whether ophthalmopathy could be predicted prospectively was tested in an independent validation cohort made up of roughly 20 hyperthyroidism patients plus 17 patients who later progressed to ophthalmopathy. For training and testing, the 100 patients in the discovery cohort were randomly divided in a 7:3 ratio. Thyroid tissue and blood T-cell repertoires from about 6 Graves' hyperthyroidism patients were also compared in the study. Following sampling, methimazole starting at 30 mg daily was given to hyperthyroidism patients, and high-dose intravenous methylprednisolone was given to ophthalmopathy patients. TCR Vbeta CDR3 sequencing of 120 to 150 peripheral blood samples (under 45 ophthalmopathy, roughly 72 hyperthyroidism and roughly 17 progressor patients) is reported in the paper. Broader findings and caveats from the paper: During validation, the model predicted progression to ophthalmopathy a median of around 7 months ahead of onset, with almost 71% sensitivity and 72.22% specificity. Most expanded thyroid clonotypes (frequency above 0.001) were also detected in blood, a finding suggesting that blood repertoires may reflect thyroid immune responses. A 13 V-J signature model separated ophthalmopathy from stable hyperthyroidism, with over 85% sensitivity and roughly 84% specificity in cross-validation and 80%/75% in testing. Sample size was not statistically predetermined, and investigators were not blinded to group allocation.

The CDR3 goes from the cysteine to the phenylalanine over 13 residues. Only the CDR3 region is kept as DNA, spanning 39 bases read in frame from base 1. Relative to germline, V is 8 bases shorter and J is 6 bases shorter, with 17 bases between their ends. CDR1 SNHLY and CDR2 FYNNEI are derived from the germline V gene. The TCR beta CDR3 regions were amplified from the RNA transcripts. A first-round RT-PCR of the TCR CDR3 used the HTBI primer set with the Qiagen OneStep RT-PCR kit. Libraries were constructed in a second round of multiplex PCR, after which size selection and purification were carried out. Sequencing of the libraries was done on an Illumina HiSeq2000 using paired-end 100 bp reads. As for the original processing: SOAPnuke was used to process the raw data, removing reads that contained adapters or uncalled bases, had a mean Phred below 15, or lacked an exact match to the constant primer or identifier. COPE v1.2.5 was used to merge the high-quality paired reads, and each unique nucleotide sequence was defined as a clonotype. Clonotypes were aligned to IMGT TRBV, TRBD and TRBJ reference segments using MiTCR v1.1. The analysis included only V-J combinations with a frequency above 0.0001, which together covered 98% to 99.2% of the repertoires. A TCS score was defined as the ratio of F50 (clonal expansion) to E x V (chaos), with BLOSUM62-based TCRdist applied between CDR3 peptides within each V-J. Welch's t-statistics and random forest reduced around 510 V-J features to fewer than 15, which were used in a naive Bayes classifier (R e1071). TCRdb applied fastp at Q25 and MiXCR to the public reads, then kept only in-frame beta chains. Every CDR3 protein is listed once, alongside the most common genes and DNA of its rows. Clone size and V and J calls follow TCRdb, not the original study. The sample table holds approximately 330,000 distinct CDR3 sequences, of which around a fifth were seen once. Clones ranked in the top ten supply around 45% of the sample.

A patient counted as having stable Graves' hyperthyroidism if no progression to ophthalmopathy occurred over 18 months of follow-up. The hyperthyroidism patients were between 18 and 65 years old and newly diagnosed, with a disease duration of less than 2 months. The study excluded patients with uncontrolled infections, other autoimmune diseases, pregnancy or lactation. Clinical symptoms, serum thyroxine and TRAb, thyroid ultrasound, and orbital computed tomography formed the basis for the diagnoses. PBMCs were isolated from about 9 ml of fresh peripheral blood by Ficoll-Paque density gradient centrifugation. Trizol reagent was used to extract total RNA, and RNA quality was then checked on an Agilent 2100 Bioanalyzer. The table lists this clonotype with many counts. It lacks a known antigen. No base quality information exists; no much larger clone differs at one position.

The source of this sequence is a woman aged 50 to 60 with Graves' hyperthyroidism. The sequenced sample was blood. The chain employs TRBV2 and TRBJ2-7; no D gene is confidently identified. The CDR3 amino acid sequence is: CASGRTSKAEQYF. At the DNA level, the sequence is TGTGCCAGCGGCCGGACCAGCAAGGCCGAGCAGTACTTC.